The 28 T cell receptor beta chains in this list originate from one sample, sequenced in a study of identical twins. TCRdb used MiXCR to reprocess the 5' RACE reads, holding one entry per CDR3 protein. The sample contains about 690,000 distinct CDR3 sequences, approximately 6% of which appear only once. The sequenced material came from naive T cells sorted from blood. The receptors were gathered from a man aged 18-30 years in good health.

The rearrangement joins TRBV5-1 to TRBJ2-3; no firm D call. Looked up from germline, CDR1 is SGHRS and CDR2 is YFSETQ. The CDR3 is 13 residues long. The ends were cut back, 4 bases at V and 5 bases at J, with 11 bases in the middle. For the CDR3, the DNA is TGCGCCAGCAGCCTATTCCTAGAAGATACGCAGTATTTT. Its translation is CASSLFLEDTQYF.

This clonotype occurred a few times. The CDR3 loop is CASSLTSQGRNEQFF. CDR3 nucleotide sequence: TGTGCCAGCAGTTTGACTAGCCAGGGTCGTAATGAGCAGTTCTTC. This chain links TRBV2 with TRBJ2-1, with 7 nucleotides matching TRBD2. From germline, CDR1 is SNHLY and CDR2 FYNNEI. V lost 5 bases to trimming and J lost 7 bases; unmatched junction nucleotides: 11. The CDR3 contains 15 residues. Filled out from reference TRBV2 and TRBJ2-1, the complete variable domain reads EPEVTQTPSHQVTQMGQEVILRCVPISNHLYFYWYRQILGQKVEFLVSFYNNEISEKSEIFDDQFSVERPDGSNFTLKIRSTKLEDSAMYFCASSLTSQGRNEQFFGPGTRLTVL.

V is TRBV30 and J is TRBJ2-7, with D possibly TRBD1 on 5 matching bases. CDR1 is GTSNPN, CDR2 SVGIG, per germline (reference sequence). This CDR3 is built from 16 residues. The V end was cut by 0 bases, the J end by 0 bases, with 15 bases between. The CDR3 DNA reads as TGTGCCTGGAGTGTTAAGGACACAGGAACCTCCTACGAGCAGTACTTC. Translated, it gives CAWSVKDTGTSYEQYF.

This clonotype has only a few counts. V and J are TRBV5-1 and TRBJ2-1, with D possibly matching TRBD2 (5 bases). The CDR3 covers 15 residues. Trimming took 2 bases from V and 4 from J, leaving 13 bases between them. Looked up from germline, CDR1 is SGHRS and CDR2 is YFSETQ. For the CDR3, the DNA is TGCGCCAGCAGCTTACAAGGCGGAGGATACAATGAGCAGTTCTTC. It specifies CASSLQGGGYNEQFF.

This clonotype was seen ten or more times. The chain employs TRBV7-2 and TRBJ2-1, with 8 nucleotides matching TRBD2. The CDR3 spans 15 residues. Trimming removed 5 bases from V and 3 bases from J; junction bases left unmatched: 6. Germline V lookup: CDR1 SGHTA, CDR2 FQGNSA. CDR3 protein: CASSRGLDHYNEQFF. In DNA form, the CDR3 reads TGTGCCAGCAGCCGGGGACTAGACCACTACAATGAGCAGTTCTTC.

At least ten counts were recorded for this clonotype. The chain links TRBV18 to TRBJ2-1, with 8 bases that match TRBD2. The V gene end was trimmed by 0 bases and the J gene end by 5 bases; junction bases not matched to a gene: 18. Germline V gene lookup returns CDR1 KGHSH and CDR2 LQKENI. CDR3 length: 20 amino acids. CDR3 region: CASSPPVGGGPGTSHNEQFF. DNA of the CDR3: TGTGCCAGCTCACCACCAGTCGGGGGGGGCCCCGGGACATCACACAATGAGCAGTTCTTC.

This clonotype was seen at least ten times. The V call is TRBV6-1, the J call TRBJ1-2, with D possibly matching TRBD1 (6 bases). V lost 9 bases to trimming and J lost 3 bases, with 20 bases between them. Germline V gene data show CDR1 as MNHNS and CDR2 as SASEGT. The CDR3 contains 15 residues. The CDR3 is CASLVSTGRHYGYTF. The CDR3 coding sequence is TGTGCCAGTTTAGTCTCGACAGGAAGGCACTATGGCTACACCTTC.

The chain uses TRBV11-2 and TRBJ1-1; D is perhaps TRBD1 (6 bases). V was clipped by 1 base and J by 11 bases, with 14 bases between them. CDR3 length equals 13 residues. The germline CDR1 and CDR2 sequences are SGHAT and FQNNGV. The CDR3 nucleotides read TGTGCCAGCAGCTTAGGTTTTCGGGGGCAGGCTTTCTTT. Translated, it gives CASSLGFRGQAFF.

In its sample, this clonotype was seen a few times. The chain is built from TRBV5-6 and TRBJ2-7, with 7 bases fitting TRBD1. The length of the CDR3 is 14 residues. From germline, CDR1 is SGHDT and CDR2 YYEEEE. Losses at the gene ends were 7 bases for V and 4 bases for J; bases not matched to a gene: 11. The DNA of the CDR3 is TGTGCCAGCGTCTCCCGGGACAGACAATACGAGCAGTACTTC. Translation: CASVSRDRQYEQYF. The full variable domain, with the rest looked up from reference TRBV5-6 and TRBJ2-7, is DAGVTQSPTHLIKTRGQQVTLRCSPKSGHDTVSWYQQALGQGPQFIFQYYEEEERQRGNFPDRFSGHQFPNYSSELNVNALLLGDSALYLCASVSRDRQYEQYFGPGTRLTVT.

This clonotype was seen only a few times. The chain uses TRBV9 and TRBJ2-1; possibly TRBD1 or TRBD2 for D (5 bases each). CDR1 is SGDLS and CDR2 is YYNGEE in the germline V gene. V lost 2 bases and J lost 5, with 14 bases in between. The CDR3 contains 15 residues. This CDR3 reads CASSVRGDRDNEQFF. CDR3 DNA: TGTGCCAGCAGCGTCAGAGGGGATCGAGACAATGAGCAGTTCTTC. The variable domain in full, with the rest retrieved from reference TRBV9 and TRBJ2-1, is DSGVTQTPKHLITATGQRVTLRCSPRSGDLSVYWYQQSLDQGLQFLIQYYNGEERAKGNILERFSAQQFPDLHSELNLSSLELGDSALYFCASSVRGDRDNEQFFGPGTRLTVL.

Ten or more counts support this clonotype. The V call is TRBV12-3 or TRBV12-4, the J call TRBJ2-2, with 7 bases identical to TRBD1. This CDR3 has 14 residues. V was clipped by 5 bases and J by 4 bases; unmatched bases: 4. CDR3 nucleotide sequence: TGTGCCAGCAGTCAGACAGGGAGCACCGGGGAGCTGTTTTTT. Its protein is CASSQTGSTGELFF.

The CDR3 is CASAEMGAEAFF. The CDR3 DNA follows: TGTGCCTCGGCCGAAATGGGGGCTGAAGCTTTCTTT. The genes are TRBV30 and TRBJ1-1; the D gene is possibly TRBD1 (5 bases). The CDR3 consists of 12 residues. Germline V gene data show CDR1 as GTSNPN and CDR2 as SVGIG (reference sequence). The ends were cut back, 7 bases at V and 6 bases at J, with 15 bases in the middle.

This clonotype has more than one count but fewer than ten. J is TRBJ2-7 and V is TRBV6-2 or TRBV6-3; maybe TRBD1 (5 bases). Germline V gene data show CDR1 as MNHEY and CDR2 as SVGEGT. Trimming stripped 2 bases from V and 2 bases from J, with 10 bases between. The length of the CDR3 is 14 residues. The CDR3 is CASSYGAETYEQYF. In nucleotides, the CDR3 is TGTGCCAGCAGTTACGGGGCGGAGACCTACGAGCAGTACTTC.

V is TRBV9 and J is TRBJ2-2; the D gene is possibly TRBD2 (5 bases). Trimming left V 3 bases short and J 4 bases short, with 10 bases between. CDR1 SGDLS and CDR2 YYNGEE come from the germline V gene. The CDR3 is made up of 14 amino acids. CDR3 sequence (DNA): TGTGCCAGCAGCGGAGGGTTTTTCACCGGGGAGCTGTTTTTT. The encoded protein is CASSGGFFTGELFF.

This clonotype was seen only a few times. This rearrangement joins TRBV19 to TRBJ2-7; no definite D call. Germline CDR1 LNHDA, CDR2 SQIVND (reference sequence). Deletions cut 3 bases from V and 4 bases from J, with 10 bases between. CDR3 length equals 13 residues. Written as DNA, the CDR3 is TGTGCCAGTAGTATGTCGCCAGCATACGAGCAGTACTTC. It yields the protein CASSMSPAYEQYF.

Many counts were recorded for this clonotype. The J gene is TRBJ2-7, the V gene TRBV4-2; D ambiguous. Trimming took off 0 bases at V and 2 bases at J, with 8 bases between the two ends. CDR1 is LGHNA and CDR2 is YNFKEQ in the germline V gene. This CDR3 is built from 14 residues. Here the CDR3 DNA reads TGTGCCAGCAGCCAAGACAGGTATCCCTACGAGCAGTACTTC. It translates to CASSQDRYPYEQYF.

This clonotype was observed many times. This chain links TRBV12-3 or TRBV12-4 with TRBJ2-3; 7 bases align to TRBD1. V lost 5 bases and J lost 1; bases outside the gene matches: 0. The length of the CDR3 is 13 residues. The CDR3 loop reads CASSTGGTDTQYF. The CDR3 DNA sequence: TGTGCCAGCAGTACAGGGGGCACAGATACGCAGTATTTT.

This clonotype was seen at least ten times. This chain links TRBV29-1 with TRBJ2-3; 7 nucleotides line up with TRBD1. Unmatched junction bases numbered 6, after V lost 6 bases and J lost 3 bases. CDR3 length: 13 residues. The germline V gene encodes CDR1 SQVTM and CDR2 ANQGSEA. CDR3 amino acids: CSVGTVITDTQYF. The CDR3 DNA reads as TGCAGCGTGGGGACAGTCATAACAGATACGCAGTATTTT.

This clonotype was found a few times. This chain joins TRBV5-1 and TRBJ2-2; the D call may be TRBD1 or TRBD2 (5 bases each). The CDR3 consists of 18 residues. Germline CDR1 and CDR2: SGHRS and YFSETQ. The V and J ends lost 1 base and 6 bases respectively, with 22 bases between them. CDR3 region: CASSLWLLDPRDPGELFF. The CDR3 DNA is TGCGCCAGCAGCTTGTGGCTTCTTGATCCGAGGGACCCCGGGGAGCTGTTTTTT.

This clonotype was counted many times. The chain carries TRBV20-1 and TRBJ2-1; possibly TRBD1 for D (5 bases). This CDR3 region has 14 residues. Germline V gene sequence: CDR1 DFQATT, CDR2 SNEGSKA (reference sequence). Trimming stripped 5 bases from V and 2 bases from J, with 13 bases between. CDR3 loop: CSALGQMAYNEQFF. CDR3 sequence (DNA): TGCAGTGCTCTGGGGCAGATGGCCTACAATGAGCAGTTCTTC.

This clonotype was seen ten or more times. Written as DNA, the CDR3 is TGTGCCAGCAGCCAAGGCGGCGGGCAGTTCTTC. This encodes CASSQGGGQFF. V is TRBV3-1 and J is TRBJ2-1; no reliable D call. V shed 1 base and J shed 12 bases, with 7 bases lying between them. The germline gives CDR1 LGHDT, CDR2 YNNKEL (reference sequence). The CDR3 runs to 11 residues.

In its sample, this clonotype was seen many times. The CDR3 bases are TGTGCCAGCAGTGAAACAGGGACGAACTATGGCTACACCTTC. It codes for CASSETGTNYGYTF. The rearrangement links TRBV6-1 to TRBJ1-2, with D maybe TRBD1 (6 bases). Germline CDR1 and CDR2: MNHNS and SASEGT. This CDR3 spans 14 amino acids. Trimming removed 2 bases at V and 2 bases at J, with 9 bases between.

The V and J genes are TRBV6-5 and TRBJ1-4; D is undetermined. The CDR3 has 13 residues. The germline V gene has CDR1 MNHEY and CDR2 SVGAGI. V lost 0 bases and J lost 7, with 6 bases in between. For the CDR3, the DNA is TGTGCCAGCAGTTACTCGACCGGTGAAAAACTGTTTTTT. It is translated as CASSYSTGEKLFF.

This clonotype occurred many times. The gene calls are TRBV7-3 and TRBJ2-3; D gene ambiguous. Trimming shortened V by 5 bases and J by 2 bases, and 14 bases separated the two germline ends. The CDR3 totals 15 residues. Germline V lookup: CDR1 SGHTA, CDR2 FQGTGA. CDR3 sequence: CASSPTMTSTDTQYF. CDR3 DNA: TGTGCCAGCAGCCCTACCATGACCTCCACAGATACGCAGTATTTT.

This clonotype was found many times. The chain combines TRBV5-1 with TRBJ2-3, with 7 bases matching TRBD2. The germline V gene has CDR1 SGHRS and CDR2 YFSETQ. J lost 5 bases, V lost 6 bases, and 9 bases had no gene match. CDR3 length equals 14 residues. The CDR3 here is CASKMGREGDTQYF. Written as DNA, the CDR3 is TGCGCCAGCAAGATGGGCAGGGAGGGAGATACGCAGTATTTT.

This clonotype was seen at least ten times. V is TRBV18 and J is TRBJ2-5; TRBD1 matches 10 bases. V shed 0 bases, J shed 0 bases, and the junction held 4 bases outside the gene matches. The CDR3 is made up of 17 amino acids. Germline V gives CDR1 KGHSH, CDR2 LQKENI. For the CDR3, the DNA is TGTGCCAGCTCACCACCTGGGACAGGGGCCCACCAAGAGACCCAGTACTTC. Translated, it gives CASSPPGTGAHQETQYF.

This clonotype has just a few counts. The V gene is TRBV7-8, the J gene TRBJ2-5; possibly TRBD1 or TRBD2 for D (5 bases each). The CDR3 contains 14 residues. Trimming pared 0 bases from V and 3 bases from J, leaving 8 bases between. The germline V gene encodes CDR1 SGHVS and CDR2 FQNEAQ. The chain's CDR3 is CASSLALGEETQYF. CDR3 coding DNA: TGTGCCAGCAGCTTAGCGCTGGGGGAAGAGACCCAGTACTTC.

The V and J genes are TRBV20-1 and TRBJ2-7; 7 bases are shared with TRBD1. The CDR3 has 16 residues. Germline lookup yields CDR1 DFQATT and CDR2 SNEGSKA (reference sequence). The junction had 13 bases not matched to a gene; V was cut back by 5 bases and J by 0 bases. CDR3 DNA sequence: TGCAGTGCTGACAGTAACAGGGGCCCCAGCTCCTACGAGCAGTACTTC. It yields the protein CSADSNRGPSSYEQYF.